The 22 T cell receptor beta chains in this list originate from one sample, sequenced in a study of blood T cell repertoires in COVID-19. Produced via immunoSEQ multiplex PCR; TCRdb's table is partial and in-frame only. The table has 250,000 to 300,000 clones, 75% to 85% seen once. Sequenced material: peripheral blood. These receptor sequences come from a man in his fifties with active or convalescent COVID-19.

A single count supports this clone. V and J are TRBV5-1 and TRBJ1-1; TRBD1 might be the D (5 bases). Germline V gene sequence: CDR1 SGHRS, CDR2 YFSETQ. V lost 2 bases and J lost 1, with 6 bases in between. The CDR3 length is 13 residues. The CDR3: CASSFQGNTEAFF. DNA of the CDR3: TGCGCCAGCAGCTTTCAGGGGAACACTGAAGCTTTCTTT. The variable domain in full, with the rest retrieved from reference TRBV5-1 and TRBJ1-1, is KAGVTQTPRYLIKTRGQQVTLSCSPISGHRSVSWYQQTPGQGLQFLFEYFSETQRNKGNFPGRFSGRQFSNSRSEMNVSTLELGDSALYLCASSFQGNTEAFFGQGTRLTVV.

The J gene is TRBJ2-1, the V gene TRBV29-1; D call uncertain. V lost 4 bases and J 5 bases, leaving 3 bases between the germline ends. Germline V CDR1 and CDR2: SQVTM, ANQGSEA. This CDR3 contains 10 residues. CDR3 bases: TGCAGCGTTGCTCACAATGAGCAGTTCTTC. The encoded protein is CSVAHNEQFF.

The chain couples TRBV30 to TRBJ2-7; TRBD1 matches at 9 bases. The germline CDR1 and CDR2 sequences are GTSNPN and SVGIG (reference sequence). Losses at the gene ends were 4 bases for V and 1 base for J; bases not matched to a gene: 2. There are 13 residues in the CDR3. Here the CDR3 DNA reads TGTGCCTGGAATGACAGGGGGTCCTACGAGCAGTACTTC. This codes for CAWNDRGSYEQYF.

The rearrangement links TRBV4-1 to TRBJ1-2; D may be TRBD1 (5 bases). Deletions cut 3 bases from V and 8 bases from J, with 19 bases between. This CDR3 has 15 amino acids. Germline lookup yields CDR1 MGHRA and CDR2 YSYEKL. CDR3 coding DNA: TGCGCCAGCAGCCACCAGGGACTGAACTCCGGCGGCTACACCTTC. Translated, it gives CASSHQGLNSGGYTF.

The chain couples TRBV7-6 to TRBJ2-1; TRBD2 matches 7 bases. The V gene end was trimmed by 4 bases and the J gene end by 2 bases; junction bases not matched to a gene: 8. Germline V CDR1 and CDR2: SGHVS, FNYEAQ. The CDR3 is 16 residues long. The CDR3 loop is CASSSPSGTPYNEQFF. The CDR3 bases are TGTGCCAGCAGCTCACCTAGCGGAACACCCTACAATGAGCAGTTCTTC.

V gene TRBV5-1 combines with J gene TRBJ2-7; D is ambiguous. Germline V CDR1 and CDR2: SGHRS, YFSETQ. Between the trimmed V and J ends, which lost 0 bases and 5 bases, there was a span of 12 bases. This CDR3 region has 14 residues. The CDR3 is CASSLDPGFNEQYF. CDR3 coding DNA: TGCGCCAGCAGCTTGGATCCGGGTTTCAACGAGCAGTACTTC. The variable domain in full, with the rest retrieved from reference TRBV5-1 and TRBJ2-7, is KAGVTQTPRYLIKTRGQQVTLSCSPISGHRSVSWYQQTPGQGLQFLFEYFSETQRNKGNFPGRFSGRQFSNSRSEMNVSTLELGDSALYLCASSLDPGFNEQYFGPGTRLTVT.

V and J are TRBV18 and TRBJ2-7, with TRBD2 matching 8 bases. Trimming cost V 3 bases and J 3 bases; bases outside gene matches: 1. CDR3 length: 13 residues. The germline CDR1 and CDR2 sequences are KGHSH and LQKENI. CDR3 in DNA: TGTGCCAGCTCACCGACTAGCGACTACGAGCAGTACTTC. As protein: CASSPTSDYEQYF.

This sequence joins TRBV12-3 or TRBV12-4 and TRBJ2-2, with D possibly being TRBD2 (6 bases). Trimming cost V 2 bases and J 6 bases, with 7 bases left between them. The CDR3 runs 13 residues. The CDR3 is CASSLREAGELFF. The CDR3 region has the DNA TGTGCCAGCAGTTTAAGGGAGGCCGGGGAGCTGTTTTTT.

V is TRBV12-5 and J is TRBJ2-1, with TRBD2 as a possible D gene (5 bases). The CDR3 runs 13 residues. In germline, CDR1 is LGHNT, CDR2 FRNRAP. Trimming shortened V by 0 bases and J by 8 bases, and 8 bases separated the two germline ends. As DNA, the CDR3 is TGTGCTAGTGGTTTGGTACCGGGGTATGAGCAGTTCTTC. Translating it yields CASGLVPGYEQFF.

V gene TRBV7-9 combines with J gene TRBJ2-5; 7 bases are shared with TRBD1. V lost 3 bases to trimming and J lost 4 bases; unmatched junction nucleotides: 8. The CDR3 sequence is 15 residues long. The germline CDR1 and CDR2 sequences are SEHNR and FQNEAQ (reference sequence). The CDR3: CASSFRQGRPETQYF. The CDR3 nucleotides read TGTGCCAGCAGCTTTAGACAGGGACGTCCAGAGACCCAGTACTTC.

This clone has more than one count but fewer than ten. The CDR3 region has the DNA TGTGCCAGCAGTGAAGATCGACTAGCGGCCGGGAATGAGCAGTTCTTC. Translated: CASSEDRLAAGNEQFF. The chain joins TRBV2 to TRBJ2-1; 9 bases agree with TRBD2. This CDR3 is built from 16 residues. Unmatched junction bases numbered 8, after V lost 1 base and J lost 7 bases. Germline values: CDR1 SNHLY, CDR2 FYNNEI.

The rearrangement joins TRBV5-1 to TRBJ1-1; 8 bases map to TRBD1. J gave up 1 base and V 4 bases, and 6 bases lay outside the gene matches. Germline V gene lookup returns CDR1 SGHRS and CDR2 YFSETQ. The CDR3 covers 15 residues. CDR3 nucleotide sequence: TGCGCCAGCAGCGGGCAGGGGGCCCAGAACACTGAAGCTTTCTTT. Its protein is CASSGQGAQNTEAFF.

V is TRBV5-1 and J is TRBJ1-6; no clear D. The length of the CDR3 is 17 residues. Germline V gene sequence: CDR1 SGHRS, CDR2 YFSETQ. V was shortened by 0 bases and J by 0 bases, with 10 bases between the two germline ends. The CDR3 sequence: CASSLVAESSYNSPLHF. Here the CDR3 DNA reads TGCGCCAGCAGCTTGGTTGCGGAGAGCTCCTATAATTCACCCCTCCACTTT.

In this sample, this clone turned up a few times. This sequence joins TRBV4-1 and TRBJ1-1; D is uncertain. The CDR3 loop spans 15 amino acids. V was trimmed by 0 bases and J by 0 bases, leaving 8 bases between them. The germline gives CDR1 MGHRA, CDR2 YSYEKL. The CDR3 coding sequence is TGCGCCAGCAGCCAAGAAGTCGGGATGAACACTGAAGCTTTCTTT. It encodes CASSQEVGMNTEAFF.

This chain connects TRBV10-2 to TRBJ2-7, with TRBD2 identical over 12 bases. The CDR3 loop spans 15 amino acids. Looked up from germline, CDR1 is WSHSY and CDR2 is SAAADI. J lost 6 bases, V lost 0 bases, and 3 bases had no gene match. The CDR3 is CASSESGLAGSEQYF. Written as DNA, the CDR3 is TGCGCCAGCAGTGAGTCGGGACTAGCGGGTTCCGAGCAGTACTTC.

This clone was seen more than once but under ten times. CDR3 nucleotides: TGTGCCATCAGTGATAAGGGACAGGGATCGAACACTGAAGCTTTCTTT. Translation: CAISDKGQGSNTEAFF. The chain links TRBV10-3 to TRBJ1-1, with 9 bases identical to TRBD1. V trimming: 3 bases; J trimming: 1 base; junction bases outside the gene matches: 6. This CDR3 spans 16 amino acids. Germline values: CDR1 ENHRY, CDR2 SYGVKD.

The rearrangement joins TRBV30 to TRBJ1-1, with 7 bases aligning to TRBD1. CDR1 and CDR2 (germline): GTSNPN, SVGIG (reference sequence). J was trimmed by 6 bases and V by 0 bases; bases with no gene match: 7. The CDR3 has 14 amino acids. Here the CDR3 reads CAWSVVGGKSEAFF. The DNA of the CDR3 is TGTGCCTGGAGTGTGGTAGGGGGCAAATCTGAAGCTTTCTTT.

The chain uses TRBV19 and TRBJ2-7; TRBD1 is a possible D gene (7 bases). The V gene's germline CDR1 is LNHDA and CDR2 SQIVND (reference sequence). The CDR3 spans 13 residues. Between the trimmed V and J ends, which lost 8 bases and 4 bases, there was a span of 15 bases. The CDR3 bases are TGTGCCAGTCGTGAGACAGGGACTTACGAGCAGTACTTC. Translating it yields CASRETGTYEQYF.

This clone has just one count. The chain is built from TRBV5-1 and TRBJ2-7; tentatively, D is TRBD2 (5 bases). The V and J ends lost 2 bases and 2 bases respectively, with 17 bases between them. Germline V gives CDR1 SGHRS, CDR2 YFSETQ. The length of the CDR3 is 16 residues. The CDR3 DNA sequence: TGCGCCAGCAGCTTTGGGTCGGGAAGGAGCCCCTACGAGCAGTACTTC. Residues: CASSFGSGRSPYEQYF.

J is TRBJ1-6 and V is TRBV6-1; 9 nucleotides match TRBD1. The V and J ends lost 6 bases and 11 bases, in that order; junction bases with no gene match: 8. The CDR3 is 14 residues long. The V gene's germline CDR1 is MNHNS and CDR2 SASEGT. CDR3 bases: TGTGCCAGCAGGGTGGGACAGGGTAGCGCACCCCTCCACTTT. This sequence encodes CASRVGQGSAPLHF.

The V gene is TRBV27, the J gene TRBJ2-7; 7 bases fit TRBD2. The V gene's germline CDR1 is MNHEY and CDR2 SMNVEV (reference sequence). The J segment lost 2 bases and the V segment lost 5 bases, leaving 6 bases of the junction unmatched. CDR3 size: 14 residues. The CDR3 DNA follows: TGTGCCAGCAGTCACACCGGGACTACCTACGAGCAGTACTTC. It encodes CASSHTGTTYEQYF.

J is TRBJ2-3 and V is TRBV7-3, with D unresolved. Trimming removed 5 bases from V and 8 bases from J, with 23 bases in between. This CDR3 has 16 residues. The germline V gene encodes CDR1 SGHTA and CDR2 FQGTGA. CDR3 nucleotide sequence: TGTGCCAGCAGCCCACCTTTGAGCCTTAGGCGCGGTACGCAGTATTTT. It encodes CASSPPLSLRRGTQYF.